A single sample is the source of the 23 T cell receptor beta chains below, sequenced in a study of response to subunit inactivated influenza vaccine. TCRdb called the RT-PCR reads again in MiXCR, with one record for every CDR3 protein. The sample carries around 530,000 distinct CDR3 sequences, 12% recorded once. This specimen was PBMCs from blood, taken on the day of vaccination. These receptors were obtained from a man in his forties or fifties who received an inactivated influenza vaccine.

This clonotype was counted between two and nine times. This rearrangement joins TRBV7-9 to TRBJ1-6; D is undetermined. V lost 0 bases and J lost 2, with 5 bases in between. There are 15 residues in the CDR3. Germline CDR1 is SEHNR and CDR2 is FQNEAQ (reference sequence). CDR3 loop: CASSLASAYNSPLHF. The CDR3 DNA reads TGTGCCAGCAGCTTAGCCTCCGCCTATAATTCACCCCTCCACTTT.

This clonotype was seen only a few times. The chain joins TRBV5-6 to TRBJ2-2; 9 bases match TRBD1. J gave up 6 bases and V 5 bases, and 5 bases lay outside the gene matches. The CDR3 sequence is 14 residues long. Per germline, CDR1 SGHDT and CDR2 YYEEEE. CDR3 in amino acids: CASSFYRGPGELFF. CDR3 nucleotide sequence: TGTGCCAGCAGTTTCTACAGGGGGCCCGGGGAGCTGTTTTTT.

The chain links TRBV7-9 to TRBJ2-6; 9 bases fit TRBD1. The CDR3 length is 16 residues. Germline CDR1 is SEHNR and CDR2 is FQNEAQ (reference sequence). V was pared by 4 bases and J by 2 bases, with 3 bases of the junction left unmatched. Here the CDR3 DNA reads TGTGCCAGCAGCTATACAGGGGGCACTGGGGCCAACGTCCTGACTTTC. This codes for CASSYTGGTGANVLTF.

This clonotype turned up a few times. The chain has TRBV12-3 or TRBV12-4 and TRBJ2-1; 14 nucleotides agree with TRBD2. The CDR3 contains 20 residues. J lost 0 bases, V lost 6 bases, and 13 bases had no gene match. This chain's CDR3 is CASRTLVGLAGGFSYNEQFF. The DNA of the CDR3 is TGTGCCAGCAGGACCTTGGTCGGACTAGCGGGGGGTTTCTCCTACAATGAGCAGTTCTTC.

The chain uses TRBV3-1 and TRBJ2-5; no firm D call. The CDR3 extends over 12 amino acids. Trimming cost V 0 bases and J 9 bases, with 8 bases left between them. In germline, CDR1 is LGHDT, CDR2 YNNKEL (reference sequence). The CDR3 DNA reads as TGTGCCAGCAGCCAAGATAGGGCGGCCCAGTACTTC. Translated, it gives CASSQDRAAQYF.

The genes are TRBV4-3 and TRBJ2-6; D possibly corresponds to TRBD2 (5 bases). Between the trimmed V and J ends, which lost 0 bases and 3 bases, there was a span of 15 bases. Germline V gene sequence: CDR1 LGHNA, CDR2 YSLEER. This CDR3 spans 18 amino acids. The CDR3 region has the DNA TGCGCCAGCAGCCAAGAGTCGACTAAGGCTGGTGGGGCCAACGTCCTGACTTTC. Translated, it gives CASSQESTKAGGANVLTF.

This clonotype showed up just a few times. This sequence joins TRBV20-1 and TRBJ1-6, with D possibly being TRBD1 (6 bases). The CDR3 length is 13 residues. V was shortened by 3 bases and J by 8 bases, with 11 bases between the two germline ends. Germline loops: CDR1 DFQATT, CDR2 SNEGSKA (reference sequence). CDR3 sequence reads: CSASSGADSPLHF. CDR3 coding DNA: TGCAGTGCTAGCTCAGGGGCTGATTCACCCCTCCACTTT.

This clonotype was found a few times. The gene calls are TRBV7-8 and TRBJ1-2, with unresolved D. Germline values: CDR1 SGHVS, CDR2 FQNEAQ. V gave up 1 base and J gave up 7 bases, with 13 bases separating them. CDR3 length: 14 amino acids. In DNA form, the CDR3 reads TGTGCCAGCAGCTTAGATTGGGCTAAGGGTGGCTACACCTTC. The encoded protein is CASSLDWAKGGYTF.

The rearrangement uses TRBV18 and TRBJ2-7; D is unclear. This CDR3 region has 13 residues. V gave up 3 bases and J gave up 3 bases, with 9 bases separating them. Germline CDR1 reads KGHSH; CDR2 reads LQKENI. For the CDR3, the DNA is TGTGCCAGCTCACCCCAACCCAACTACGAGCAGTACTTC. It encodes CASSPQPNYEQYF. The full variable domain, in which reference TRBV18 and TRBJ2-7 provide the parts outside the CDR3, is NAGVMQNPRHLVRRRGQEARLRCSPMKGHSHVYWYRQLPEEGLKFMVYLQKENIIDESGMPKERFSAEFPKEGPSILRIQQVVRGDSAAYFCASSPQPNYEQYFGPGTRLTVT.

V is TRBV20-1 and J is TRBJ2-3; D possibly corresponds to TRBD2 (6 bases). V was trimmed by 6 bases and J by 5 bases, leaving 9 bases between them. CDR3 length: 11 residues. Looked up from germline, CDR1 is DFQATT and CDR2 is SNEGSKA (reference sequence). The CDR3 sequence is CSAISGDTQYF. CDR3 DNA: TGCAGTGCCATTAGCGGAGATACGCAGTATTTT.

This clonotype showed up just a few times. The rearrangement links TRBV7-9 to TRBJ2-3, with D perhaps matching TRBD1 or TRBD2 (5 bases each). Per germline, CDR1 SEHNR and CDR2 FQNEAQ (reference sequence). The CDR3 loop spans 15 amino acids. With 2 bases removed from V and 2 bases from J, the gap between germline ends came to 11 bases. Written as DNA, the CDR3 is TGTGCCAGCAGCTTACGACGGGACCACACAGATACGCAGTATTTT. The encoded protein is CASSLRRDHTDTQYF.

This clonotype has only a few counts. The gene calls are TRBV7-3 and TRBJ2-5; 11 nucleotides align to TRBD2. V lost 1 base and J lost 2; bases outside the gene matches: 3. From germline, CDR1 is SGHTA and CDR2 FQGTGA. The CDR3 runs 16 residues. CDR3 sequence reads: CASSLNLAGGQETQYF. CDR3 nucleotide sequence: TGTGCCAGCAGCTTAAATTTAGCGGGAGGGCAAGAGACCCAGTACTTC.

This clonotype has more than one count but fewer than ten. The chain joins TRBV12-3 or TRBV12-4 to TRBJ1-5; 10 bases are a match to TRBD1. This CDR3 has 15 residues. The J segment lost 6 bases and the V segment lost 5 bases, leaving 7 bases of the junction unmatched. CDR3: CASSETGGGGQPQHF. In DNA form, the CDR3 reads TGTGCCAGCAGTGAGACAGGGGGCGGGGGTCAGCCCCAGCATTTT.

The V and J genes are TRBV11-1 and TRBJ2-5; D is unclear. CDR1 and CDR2 from the germline V gene are SGHAT and FQDESV (reference sequence). V was clipped by 3 bases and J by 5 bases, with 25 bases between them. The CDR3 spans 18 residues. The CDR3 spells CASSFGFQWGGSDETQYF. DNA for the CDR3: TGTGCCAGCAGCTTTGGTTTCCAGTGGGGTGGATCCGATGAGACCCAGTACTTC.

This clonotype turned up a few times. The chain has TRBV6-2 or TRBV6-3 and TRBJ2-6; D is possibly TRBD1 (6 bases). The ends were cut back, 7 bases at V and 0 bases at J, with 10 bases in the middle. The CDR3 sequence is 15 residues long. Looked up from germline, CDR1 is MNHEY and CDR2 is SVGEGT. The chain's CDR3 is CASIQGSSGANVLTF. CDR3 bases: TGTGCCAGCATTCAGGGGTCCTCTGGGGCCAACGTCCTGACTTTC.

This clonotype was detected ten times or more. The chain links TRBV15 to TRBJ1-5; D possibly corresponds to TRBD1 (5 bases). The CDR3 consists of 18 residues. In germline, CDR1 is LNHNV, CDR2 YYDKDF (reference sequence). V was trimmed by 1 base and J by 0 bases, leaving 16 bases between them. The CDR3 DNA follows: TGTGCCACCAGCAGAGTCCTCGACAGCGATTATAGCAATCAGCCCCAGCATTTT. This translates into CATSRVLDSDYSNQPQHF.

This clonotype was seen only a few times. The chain links TRBV19 to TRBJ2-6; a possible D gene is TRBD2 (5 bases). CDR1 is LNHDA and CDR2 is SQIVND in the germline V gene (reference sequence). This CDR3 region has 14 residues. The V end was cut by 2 bases, the J end by 4 bases, with 6 bases between. This CDR3 is CASSISGGANVLTF. As DNA, the CDR3 is TGTGCCAGTAGTATAAGCGGCGGGGCCAACGTCCTGACTTTC.

This sequence joins TRBV6-1 and TRBJ1-2, with D possibly TRBD1 on 5 matching bases. The CDR3 has 16 residues. CDR1 and CDR2 (germline): MNHNS, SASEGT. V lost 4 bases and J 4 bases, leaving 19 bases between the germline ends. CDR3 DNA: TGTGCCAGCAGTGGCGGTCCCCGGGACGTAAGCTATGGCTACACCTTC. It codes for CASSGGPRDVSYGYTF.

This clonotype was detected many times. The chain combines TRBV15 with TRBJ1-4; D gene ambiguous. This CDR3 has 16 amino acids. Germline V lookup: CDR1 LNHNV, CDR2 YYDKDF (reference sequence). V shed 0 bases and J shed 0 bases, with 8 bases lying between them. DNA for the CDR3: TGTGCCACCAGCAGAGATCAGATGACAACTAATGAAAAACTGTTTTTT. This sequence encodes CATSRDQMTTNEKLFF.

The chain combines TRBV6-1 with TRBJ1-4, with D hard to call. V lost 3 bases and J lost 6, with 8 bases in between. Per germline, CDR1 MNHNS and CDR2 SASEGT. The CDR3 runs to 13 residues. CDR3 region: CASSESVDEKLFF. The CDR3 nucleotides are TGTGCCAGCAGTGAGTCCGTGGATGAAAAACTGTTTTTT.

This clonotype was seen only a few times. The chain joins TRBV29-1 to TRBJ1-2, with D tentatively TRBD1 (5 bases). The germline gives CDR1 SQVTM, CDR2 ANQGSEA. This CDR3 is built from 14 residues. Trimming cost V 2 bases and J 8 bases, with 18 bases left between them. CDR3 nucleotide sequence: TGCAGCGTTGAACCCCAGGGCCCCACTAAAGGCTACACCTTC. Amino acids: CSVEPQGPTKGYTF.

The chain uses TRBV3-1 and TRBJ2-1; the match to TRBD2 covers 13 bases. CDR3 length: 15 amino acids. CDR1 and CDR2 from the germline V gene are LGHDT and YNNKEL (reference sequence). V was pared by 5 bases and J by 5 bases, with 3 bases of the junction left unmatched. DNA for the CDR3: TGTGCCAGCAGCACACTAGCGGGGGGGCACAATGAGCAGTTCTTC. It translates to CASSTLAGGHNEQFF.

In this sample, this clonotype turned up a few times. The V call is TRBV27, the J call TRBJ2-7, with 7 nucleotides matching TRBD2. Germline V lookup: CDR1 MNHEY, CDR2 SMNVEV (reference sequence). The V segment lost 8 bases and the J segment 2 bases; nucleotides outside the gene matches: 3. The CDR3 sequence is 12 residues long. The CDR3 DNA follows: TGTGCCAGCGGGAGGGGAGCCTACGAGCAGTACTTC. Translation: CASGRGAYEQYF.